These 17 T cell receptor beta chains came from one sample sequenced in a study of monozygotic twins with inflammatory bowel disease. TCRdb reanalyzed the 5' RACE reads, giving one entry per CDR3 protein sequence and no DNA. The sample table sets out over 120,000 distinct CDR3 sequences. The sample consisted of blood. All receptors derive from a human donor with ulcerative colitis or Crohn's disease, or a healthy co-twin of an affected twin (not recorded which).

The chain recombines TRBV24-1 with TRBJ2-7; no DNA is available, so the TRBD1 call from TCRdb remains unchecked. The CDR3 is 15 amino acids. Germline V gene lookup returns CDR1 KGHDR and CDR2 SFDVKD. This chain's CDR3 is CATSDPTGSPYEQYF.

V gene TRBV20-1 combines with J gene TRBJ2-2. The CDR3 loop spans 12 amino acids. Germline CDR1 DFQATT, CDR2 SNEGSKA (reference sequence). The CDR3 here is CSASETTGELFF.

This sequence joins TRBV20-1 and TRBJ2-1; the TCRdb D gene call, TRBD1, has no DNA to confirm it. CDR3 length: 11 residues. Germline V lookup: CDR1 DFQATT, CDR2 SNEGSKA (reference sequence). The CDR3 here is CSASHRDEQFF.

The chain carries TRBV6-2 or TRBV6-3 and TRBJ2-1; with no DNA, the TCRdb D assignment of TRBD2 cannot be verified. The CDR3 is made up of 17 amino acids. Per the germline V gene, CDR1 is MNHEY and CDR2 is SVGEGT. The CDR3 region is CASSYVTSGSSYNEQFF.

The chain couples TRBV12-3 or TRBV12-4 to TRBJ1-2; with no DNA, the TCRdb D assignment of TRBD1 cannot be verified. CDR3 size: 16 residues. The CDR3 spells CASSLARGNGFYGYTF.

The V and J genes are TRBV5-1 and TRBJ2-1; the D call of TRBD1 rests on TCRdb alone, since no DNA is present to check it. Germline CDR1 SGHRS, CDR2 YFSETQ. The CDR3 is 17 amino acids. Here the CDR3 reads CASSLRTGYRSYNEQFF. The full variable domain, its missing parts supplied by reference TRBV5-1 and TRBJ2-1, is KAGVTQTPRYLIKTRGQQVTLSCSPISGHRSVSWYQQTPGQGLQFLFEYFSETQRNKGNFPGRFSGRQFSNSRSEMNVSTLELGDSALYLCASSLRTGYRSYNEQFFGPGTRLTVL.

J is TRBJ2-1 and V is TRBV18; there is no DNA to check the TCRdb D call of TRBD1. Germline V gene data show CDR1 as KGHSH and CDR2 as LQKENI. The CDR3 has 17 amino acids. The CDR3 is CASSREIAGTAYNEQFF.

This chain connects TRBV20-1 to TRBJ2-1; the D call of TRBD2 rests on TCRdb alone, since no DNA is present to check it. The CDR3 covers 17 residues. In germline, CDR1 is DFQATT, CDR2 SNEGSKA (reference sequence). CDR3 loop: CSARDPEGAGLNNEQFF.

The rearrangement links TRBV28 to TRBJ1-6; TCRdb selects TRBD1, and the lack of DNA leaves this call unchecked. The CDR3 is made up of 14 amino acids. Germline CDR1 and CDR2: MDHEN and SYDVKM. CDR3 sequence reads: CASSFRGGNSPLHF.

The CDR3 region is CASSKPGQGIGQPQHF. This chain uses TRBV19 with TRBJ1-5; there is no DNA to check the TCRdb D call of TRBD1. The CDR3 totals 16 residues. Germline assignment: CDR1 LNHDA and CDR2 SQIVND (reference sequence).

The V gene is TRBV15, the J gene TRBJ2-1; TCRdb selects TRBD2, and the lack of DNA leaves this call unchecked. CDR1 and CDR2 (germline): LNHNV, YYDKDF (reference sequence). This CDR3 has 18 residues. The CDR3: CATSRDLSGRTTYNEQFF.

The chain is built from TRBV7-2 and TRBJ1-2; checking the TCRdb D call of TRBD1 is not possible without DNA. This CDR3 has 12 amino acids. From germline, CDR1 is SGHTA and CDR2 FQGNSA. CDR3 sequence reads: CASSLGGGGYTF.

CDR3: CASSLGLAITDTQYF. V and J are TRBV7-2 and TRBJ2-3; TCRdb outputs TRBD2, but without DNA this stays unchecked. Per germline, CDR1 SGHTA and CDR2 FQGNSA. The CDR3 length is 15 residues.

The chain uses TRBV20-1 and TRBJ1-3; there is no DNA to check the TCRdb D call of TRBD1. The V gene's germline CDR1 is DFQATT and CDR2 SNEGSKA (reference sequence). CDR3 length: 11 amino acids. CDR3 protein: CSARGGTTIYF.

The gene calls are TRBV7-2 and TRBJ2-2. The V gene's germline CDR1 is SGHTA and CDR2 FQGNSA. CDR3 size: 13 residues. This CDR3 reads CASSLVRIGELFF.

This chain joins TRBV5-1 and TRBJ2-1; as DNA is missing, the TRBD2 call by TCRdb cannot be tested. The germline gives CDR1 SGHRS, CDR2 YFSETQ. CDR3 size: 18 residues. The CDR3 sequence: CASSLGTSGPSSYNEQFF.

The rearrangement uses TRBV7-3 and TRBJ2-6; TCRdb lists TRBD1, though no DNA is available to test this call. This CDR3 contains 15 residues. The germline V gene encodes CDR1 SGHTA and CDR2 FQGTGA. The CDR3 loop is CASGTVTGRSNVLTF. Full variable domain (missing parts from reference TRBV7-3 and TRBJ2-6): GAGVSQTPSNKVTEKGKYVELRCDPISGHTALYWYRQSLGQGPEFLIYFQGTGAADDSGLPNDRFFAVRPEGSVSTLKIQRTERGDSAVYLCASGTVTGRSNVLTFGAGSRLTVL.